This T cell receptor beta chain stems from a study of cytomegalovirus exposure and HLA in healthy donors. From germline, CDR1 is SGHNT and CDR2 YYREEE (reference sequence). Losses at the gene ends were 3 bases for V and 4 bases for J; bases not matched to a gene: 5. This CDR3 region has 14 residues. Only in-frame clones appear in the TCRdb table, and some are missing; sequencing was by immunoSEQ multiplex PCR. The table lists approximately 100,000 clones, roughly 86% of them singletons. The chain links TRBV5-4 to TRBJ2-7; 9 nucleotides align to TRBD2. The sample was PBMCs. The clonotype originates from a woman between 18 and 29 years old in good health and CMV-seronegative. CDR3 coding DNA: TGTGCCAGCAGCTCTAGCGGGGTGACGTACGAGCAGTACTTC. Translation: CASSSSGVTYEQYF. The full variable domain, in which reference TRBV5-4 and TRBJ2-7 provide the parts outside the CDR3, is ETGVTQSPTHLIKTRGQQVTLRCSSQSGHNTVSWYQQALGQGPQFIFQYYREEENGRGNFPPRFSGLQFPNYSSELNVNALELDDSALYLCASSSSGVTYEQYFGPGTRLTVT.